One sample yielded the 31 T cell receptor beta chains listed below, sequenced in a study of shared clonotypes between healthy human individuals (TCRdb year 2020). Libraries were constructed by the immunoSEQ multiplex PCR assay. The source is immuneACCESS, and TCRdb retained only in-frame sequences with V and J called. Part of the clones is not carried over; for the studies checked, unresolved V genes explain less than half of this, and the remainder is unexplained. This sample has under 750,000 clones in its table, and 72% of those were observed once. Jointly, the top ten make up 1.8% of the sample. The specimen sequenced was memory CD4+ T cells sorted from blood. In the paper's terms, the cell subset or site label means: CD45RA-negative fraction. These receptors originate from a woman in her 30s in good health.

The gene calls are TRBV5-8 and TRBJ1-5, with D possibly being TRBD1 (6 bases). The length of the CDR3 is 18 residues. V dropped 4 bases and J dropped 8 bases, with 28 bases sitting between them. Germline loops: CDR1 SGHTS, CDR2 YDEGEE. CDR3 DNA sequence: TGTGCCAGCAGCCAGAGTTTTCTGGGGGCGCGTTCTTTAGAGCCCCAGCATTTT. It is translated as CASSQSFLGARSLEPQHF.

CDR3 nucleotide sequence: TGTGCCAGCATCTCCGGGACAGGCGATCAGACCCAGTACTTC. It encodes CASISGTGDQTQYF. The V call is TRBV2, the J call TRBJ2-5; 8 bases match TRBD1. The ends lost 7 bases at V and 6 bases at J; junction bases unmatched: 10. CDR3 size: 14 residues. Germline V gives CDR1 SNHLY, CDR2 FYNNEI.

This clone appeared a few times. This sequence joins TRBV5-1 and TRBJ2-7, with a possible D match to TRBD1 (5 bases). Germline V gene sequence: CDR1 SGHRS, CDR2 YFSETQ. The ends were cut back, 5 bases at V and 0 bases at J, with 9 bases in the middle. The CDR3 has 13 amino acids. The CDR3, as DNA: TGCGCCAGCAGTTCCGACAGCTCCTACGAGCAGTACTTC. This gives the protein CASSSDSSYEQYF.

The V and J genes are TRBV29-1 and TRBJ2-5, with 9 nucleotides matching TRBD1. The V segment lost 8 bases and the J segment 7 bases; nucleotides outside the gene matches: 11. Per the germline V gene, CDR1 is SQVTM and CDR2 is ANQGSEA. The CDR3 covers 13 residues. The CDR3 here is CSFIRDRVGTQYF. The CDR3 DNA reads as TGCAGCTTCATCCGGGACAGGGTCGGGACCCAGTACTTC.

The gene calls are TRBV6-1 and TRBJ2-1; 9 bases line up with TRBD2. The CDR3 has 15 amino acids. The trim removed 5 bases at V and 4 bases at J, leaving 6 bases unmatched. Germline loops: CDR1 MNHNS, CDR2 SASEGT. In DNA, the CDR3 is TGTGCCAGCAGTTTAGCGGGAGTCTGGTACAATGAGCAGTTCTTC. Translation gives CASSLAGVWYNEQFF.

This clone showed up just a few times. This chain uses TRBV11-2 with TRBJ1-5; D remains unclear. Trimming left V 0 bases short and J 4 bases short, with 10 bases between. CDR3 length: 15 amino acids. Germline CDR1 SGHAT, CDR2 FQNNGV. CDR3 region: CASSLDLSTNQPQHF. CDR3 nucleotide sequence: TGTGCCAGCAGCTTAGATCTTTCCACAAATCAGCCCCAGCATTTT.

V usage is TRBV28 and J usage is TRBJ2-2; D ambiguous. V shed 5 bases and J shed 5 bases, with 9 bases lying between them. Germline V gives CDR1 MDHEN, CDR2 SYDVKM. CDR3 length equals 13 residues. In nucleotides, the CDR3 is TGTGCCAGCAGTAAAAGGATGACCGGGGAGCTGTTTTTT. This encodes CASSKRMTGELFF.

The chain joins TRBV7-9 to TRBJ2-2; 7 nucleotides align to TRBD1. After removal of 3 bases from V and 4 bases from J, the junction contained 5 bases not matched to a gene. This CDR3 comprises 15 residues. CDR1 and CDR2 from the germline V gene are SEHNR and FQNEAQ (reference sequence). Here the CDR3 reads CASSFGTAFTGELFF. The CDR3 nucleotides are TGTGCCAGCAGCTTTGGGACAGCCTTCACCGGGGAGCTGTTTTTT.

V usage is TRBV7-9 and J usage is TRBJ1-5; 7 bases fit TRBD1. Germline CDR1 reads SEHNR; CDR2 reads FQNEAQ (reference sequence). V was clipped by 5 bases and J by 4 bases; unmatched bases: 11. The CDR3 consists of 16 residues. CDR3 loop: CASSRSGDRQNQPQHF. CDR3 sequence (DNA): TGTGCCAGCAGCCGCTCCGGGGACAGACAAAATCAGCCCCAGCATTTT.

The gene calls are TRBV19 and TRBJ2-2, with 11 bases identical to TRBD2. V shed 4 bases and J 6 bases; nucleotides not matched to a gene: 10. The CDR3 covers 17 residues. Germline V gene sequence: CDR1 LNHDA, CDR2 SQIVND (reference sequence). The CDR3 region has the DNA TGTGCCAGTAGTACCAGACTAGCGGGGAGGGAGGCCGGGGAGCTGTTTTTT. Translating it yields CASSTRLAGREAGELFF.

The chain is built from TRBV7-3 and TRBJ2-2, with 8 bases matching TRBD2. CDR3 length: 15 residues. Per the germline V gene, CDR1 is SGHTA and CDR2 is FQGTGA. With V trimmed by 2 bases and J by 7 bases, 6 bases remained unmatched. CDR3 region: CASSLSAGGGGELFF. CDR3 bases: TGTGCCAGCAGCTTATCGGCGGGAGGCGGCGGGGAGCTGTTTTTT.

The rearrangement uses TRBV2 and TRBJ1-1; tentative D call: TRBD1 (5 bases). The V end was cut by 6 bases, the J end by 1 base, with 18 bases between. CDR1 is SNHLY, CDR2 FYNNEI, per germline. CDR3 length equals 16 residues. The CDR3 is CASRTRVWGKNTEAFF. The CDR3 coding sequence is TGTGCCAGCAGAACCAGGGTTTGGGGGAAGAACACTGAAGCTTTCTTT.

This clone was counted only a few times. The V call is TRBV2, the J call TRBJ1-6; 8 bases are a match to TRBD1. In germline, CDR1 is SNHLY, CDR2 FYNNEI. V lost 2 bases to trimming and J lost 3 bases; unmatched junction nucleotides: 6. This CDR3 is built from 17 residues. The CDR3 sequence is CASSESVGQVYNSPLHF. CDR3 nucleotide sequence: TGTGCCAGCAGTGAATCGGTGGGACAGGTCTATAATTCACCCCTCCACTTT.

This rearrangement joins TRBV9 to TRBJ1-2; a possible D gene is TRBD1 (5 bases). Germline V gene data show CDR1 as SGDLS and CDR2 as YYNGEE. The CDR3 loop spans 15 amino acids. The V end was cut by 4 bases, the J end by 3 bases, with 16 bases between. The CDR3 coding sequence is TGTGCCAGCAGCCCATCGGGGACCGCTTACTATGGCTACACCTTC. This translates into CASSPSGTAYYGYTF.

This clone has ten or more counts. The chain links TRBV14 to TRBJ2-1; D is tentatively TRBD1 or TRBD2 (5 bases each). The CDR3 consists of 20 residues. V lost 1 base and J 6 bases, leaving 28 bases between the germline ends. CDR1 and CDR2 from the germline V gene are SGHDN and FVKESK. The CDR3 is CASSQGLGRERGLFGNEQFF. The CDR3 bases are TGTGCCAGCAGCCAAGGATTGGGACGAGAGCGAGGTCTCTTCGGCAATGAGCAGTTCTTC.

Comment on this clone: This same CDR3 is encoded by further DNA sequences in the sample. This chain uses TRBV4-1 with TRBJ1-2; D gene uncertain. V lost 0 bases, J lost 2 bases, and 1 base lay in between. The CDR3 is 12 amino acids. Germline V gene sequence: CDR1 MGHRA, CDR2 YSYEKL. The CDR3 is CASSQDNYGYTF. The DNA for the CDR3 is TGCGCCAGCAGCCAAGACAACTATGGCTACACCTTC.

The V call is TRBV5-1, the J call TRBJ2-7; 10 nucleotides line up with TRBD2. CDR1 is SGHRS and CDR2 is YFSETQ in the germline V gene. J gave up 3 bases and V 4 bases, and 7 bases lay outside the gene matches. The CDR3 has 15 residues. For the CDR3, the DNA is TGCGCCAGCAGCCGCTCAGGGACTAGCGTCTACGAGCAGTACTTC. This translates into CASSRSGTSVYEQYF. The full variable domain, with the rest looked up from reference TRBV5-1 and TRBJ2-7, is KAGVTQTPRYLIKTRGQQVTLSCSPISGHRSVSWYQQTPGQGLQFLFEYFSETQRNKGNFPGRFSGRQFSNSRSEMNVSTLELGDSALYLCASSRSGTSVYEQYFGPGTRLTVT.

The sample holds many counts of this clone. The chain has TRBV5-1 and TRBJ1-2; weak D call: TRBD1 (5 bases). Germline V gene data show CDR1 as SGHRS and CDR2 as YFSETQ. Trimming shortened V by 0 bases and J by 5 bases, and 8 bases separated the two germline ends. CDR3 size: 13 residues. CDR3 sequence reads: CASSLDGGYGYTF. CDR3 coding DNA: TGCGCCAGCAGCTTGGATGGGGGGTATGGCTACACCTTC.

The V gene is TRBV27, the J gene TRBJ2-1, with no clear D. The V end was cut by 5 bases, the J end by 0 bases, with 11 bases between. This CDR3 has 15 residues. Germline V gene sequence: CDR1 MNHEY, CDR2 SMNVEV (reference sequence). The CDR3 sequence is CASSPYLSSYNEQFF. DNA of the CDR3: TGTGCCAGCAGTCCGTATTTGAGCTCCTACAATGAGCAGTTCTTC.

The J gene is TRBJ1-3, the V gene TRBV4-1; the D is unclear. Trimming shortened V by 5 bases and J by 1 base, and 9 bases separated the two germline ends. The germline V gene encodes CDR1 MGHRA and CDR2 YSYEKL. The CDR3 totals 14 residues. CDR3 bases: TGCGCCAGCAGCGAGTTCGTATCTGGAAACACCATATATTTT. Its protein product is CASSEFVSGNTIYF.

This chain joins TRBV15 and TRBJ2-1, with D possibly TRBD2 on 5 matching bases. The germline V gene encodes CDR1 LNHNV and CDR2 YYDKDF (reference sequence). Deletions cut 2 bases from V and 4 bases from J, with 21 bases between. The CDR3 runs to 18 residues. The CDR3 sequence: CATSRPRGLAAGYNEQFF. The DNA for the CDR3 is TGTGCCACCAGCAGACCCCGTGGGTTGGCGGCGGGTTACAATGAGCAGTTCTTC. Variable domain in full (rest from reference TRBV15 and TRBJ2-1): DAMVIQNPRYQVTQFGKPVTLSCSQTLNHNVMYWYQQKSSQAPKLLFHYYDKDFNNEADTPDNFQSRRPNTSFCFLDIRSPGLGDTAMYLCATSRPRGLAAGYNEQFFGPGTRLTVL.

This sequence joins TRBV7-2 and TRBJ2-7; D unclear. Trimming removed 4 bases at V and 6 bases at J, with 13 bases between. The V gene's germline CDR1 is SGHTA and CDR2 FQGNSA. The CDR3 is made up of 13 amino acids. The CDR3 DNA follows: TGTGCCAGCAGCTCTCCCGCCCTGCCCGAGCAGTACTTC. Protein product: CASSSPALPEQYF. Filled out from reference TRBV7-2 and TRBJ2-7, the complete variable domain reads GAGVSQSPSNKVTEKGKDVELRCDPISGHTALYWYRQSLGQGLEFLIYFQGNSAPDKSGLPSDRFSAERTGGSVSTLTIQRTQQEDSAVYLCASSSPALPEQYFGPGTRLTVT.

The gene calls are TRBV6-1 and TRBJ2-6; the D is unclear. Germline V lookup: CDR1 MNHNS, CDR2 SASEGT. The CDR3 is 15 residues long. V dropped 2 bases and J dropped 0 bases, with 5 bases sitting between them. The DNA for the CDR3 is TGTGCCAGCAGTGAACAGGACTCTGGGGCCAACGTCCTGACTTTC. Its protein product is CASSEQDSGANVLTF.

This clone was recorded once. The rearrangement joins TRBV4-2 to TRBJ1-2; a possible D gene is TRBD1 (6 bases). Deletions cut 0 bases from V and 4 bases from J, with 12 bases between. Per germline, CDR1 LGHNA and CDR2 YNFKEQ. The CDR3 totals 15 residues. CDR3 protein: CASSQDTRQAYGYTF. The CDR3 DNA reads TGTGCCAGCAGCCAAGATACCCGACAGGCCTATGGCTACACCTTC.

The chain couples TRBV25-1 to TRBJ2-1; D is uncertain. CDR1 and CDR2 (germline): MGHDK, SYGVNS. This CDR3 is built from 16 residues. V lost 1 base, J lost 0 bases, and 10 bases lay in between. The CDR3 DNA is TGTGCCAGCAGTGAATCTACGGTGAGCTCCTACAATGAGCAGTTCTTC. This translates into CASSESTVSSYNEQFF.

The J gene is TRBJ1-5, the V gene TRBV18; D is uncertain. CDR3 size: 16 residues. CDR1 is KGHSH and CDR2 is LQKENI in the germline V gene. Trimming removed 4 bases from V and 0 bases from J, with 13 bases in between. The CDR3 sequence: CASSQQTSHSNQPQHF. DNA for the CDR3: TGTGCCAGCTCACAACAGACAAGCCATAGCAATCAGCCCCAGCATTTT.

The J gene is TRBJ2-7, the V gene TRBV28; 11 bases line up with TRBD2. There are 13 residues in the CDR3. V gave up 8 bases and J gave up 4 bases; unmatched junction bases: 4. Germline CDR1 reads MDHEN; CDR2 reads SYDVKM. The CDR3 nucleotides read TGTGCCAGCGGGACTAGCGGAGAATACGAGCAGTACTTC. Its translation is CASGTSGEYEQYF.

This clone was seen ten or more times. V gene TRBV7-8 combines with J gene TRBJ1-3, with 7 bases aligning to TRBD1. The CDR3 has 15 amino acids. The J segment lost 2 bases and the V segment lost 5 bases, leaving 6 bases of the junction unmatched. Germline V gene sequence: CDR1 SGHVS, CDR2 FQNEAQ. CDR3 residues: CASSNHRGTGNTIYF. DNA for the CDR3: TGTGCCAGCAGCAACCACAGGGGAACTGGAAACACCATATATTTT.

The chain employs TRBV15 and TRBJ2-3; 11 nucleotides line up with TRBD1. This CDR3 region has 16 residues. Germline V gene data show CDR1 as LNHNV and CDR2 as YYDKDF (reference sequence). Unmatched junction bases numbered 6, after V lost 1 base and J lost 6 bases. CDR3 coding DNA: TGTGCCACCAGCAGAGCCCCCGGACAGGGGGCTGATACGCAGTATTTT. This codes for CATSRAPGQGADTQYF. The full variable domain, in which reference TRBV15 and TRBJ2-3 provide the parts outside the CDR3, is DAMVIQNPRYQVTQFGKPVTLSCSQTLNHNVMYWYQQKSSQAPKLLFHYYDKDFNNEADTPDNFQSRRPNTSFCFLDIRSPGLGDTAMYLCATSRAPGQGADTQYFGPGTRLTVL.

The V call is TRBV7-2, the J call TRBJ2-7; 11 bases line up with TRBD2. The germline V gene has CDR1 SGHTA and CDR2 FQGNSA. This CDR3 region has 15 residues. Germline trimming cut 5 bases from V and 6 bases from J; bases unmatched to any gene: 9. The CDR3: CASSPSGRLSGEQYF. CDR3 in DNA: TGTGCCAGCAGCCCTAGCGGGAGGCTCTCCGGCGAGCAGTACTTC.

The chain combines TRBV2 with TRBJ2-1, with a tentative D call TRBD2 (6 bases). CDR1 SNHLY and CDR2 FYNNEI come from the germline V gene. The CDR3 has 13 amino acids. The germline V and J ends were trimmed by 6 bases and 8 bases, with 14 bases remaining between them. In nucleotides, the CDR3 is TGTGCCAGCAGCCAAAAGACTAGGCATGAGCAGTTCTTC. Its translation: CASSQKTRHEQFF.